The T cell receptor (beta chain) described here comes from a study of OX40 agonist ivuxolimab in advanced cancers. About the investigation overall: The costimulatory receptor OX40 (CD134) was targeted by ivuxolimab, a fully human IgG2 agonistic monoclonal antibody. Intravenous ivuxolimab was administered to patients every 2 weeks at six dose levels: 0.01, 0.1, 0.3, 1.5, 3 and 10 mg/kg. Among the 50 to 55 dose-escalation patients, around 20 had hepatocellular carcinoma, 15 or so melanoma, 9 renal cell carcinoma and 9 head and neck cancer. The dose-escalation cohort was about 87% male with a mean age of approximately 60 years, ranging from 23 to 79. Patients were allowed to have had prior anti-PD-1, anti-PD-L1 or anti-CTLA-4 therapy, and 40% to 45% of the dose-escalation patients had previously received checkpoint inhibitors. Partial responses occurred in three dose-escalation patients: two with cutaneous melanoma and one with hepatocellular carcinoma. Peripheral TCRbeta sequencing aimed to test whether ivuxolimab altered TCR sequence diversity and caused clonal T-cell expansion. The paper covers the monotherapy dose-escalation part of the phase I ivuxolimab trial, which included N ≈ 50 patients.

Overall study outcomes, separate from this receptor: Antigen specificity was not determined for the clonally expanded peripheral T cells. After ivuxolimab, CD8+ T cells had more expanded clones than CD4+ T cells on average. Low levels of normalized T-cell clonal expansion were also seen in some patients who did not respond. At doses of 0.1 to 3.0 mg/kg, clonal expansion of both CD4+ and CD8+ blood T cells was observed from baseline to week 6. In partial responders in the 0.1-3.0 mg/kg groups, normalized peripheral clonal expansion was found to be among the lowest, especially among CD8+ T cells.

The trial excluded patients who had a history of autoimmune disease or were on systemic immunosuppression. In every dose cohort, peripheral blood was drawn for TCR sequencing at baseline, cycle 4 day 1, and cycle 7 day 1. Samples came from an open-label, multicenter, first-in-human phase I dose-escalation trial of ivuxolimab. Adults with locally advanced or metastatic melanoma, renal cell carcinoma, hepatocellular carcinoma or head and neck squamous cell carcinoma were enrolled in the trial. Before TCR sequencing, CD4+ T cells and CD8+ T cells were sorted from peripheral blood as separate populations. Notes on this clone: The clone's antigen remains unknown. Base qualities are not recorded, but no much larger clone differs from it by a single base.

To sequence the TCRbeta CDR3 region, genomic DNA was isolated from the sorted cells. The immunoSEQ Assay was used for sequencing of TCRbeta CDR3 regions. Entries here come from immuneACCESS through TCRdb and include only in-frame sequences with V and J called. Some clones fail to appear in such tables; in the studies checked, an unresolved V gene covers under half of the shortfall, and the cause of the remainder is unknown. This sample lists about 98,000 clones; approximately 93% were detected once. The ten largest clones take up about 0.24% of the sample. The CDR3 has 15 amino acids, counting the end cysteine and phenylalanine. Only the CDR3 part of the read is kept: 45 bases, read in frame from the first base. V and J are truncated by 7 bases and 1 base respectively, leaving an intervening sequence of 16 bases. CDR1 and CDR2, looked up from the germline V gene, are MNHEY and SVGAGI.

The sample consisted of CD4+ or CD8+ T cells sorted from blood, taken in a trial of the OX40 agonist ivuxolimab. The sequence derives from an adult with an advanced solid tumor such as melanoma, head and neck, liver or kidney cancer. Rearrangement joined TRBV6-5 to TRBJ1-1; possibly the D gene is TRBD1, per 5 matching bases. The nucleotide sequence reads as follows: TGTGCCAGCATAGCACTGGGGCGGGAGAACACTGAAGCTTTCTTT. The resulting protein is CASIALGRENTEAFF.